This T cell receptor beta chain was identified in a study of blood T cell repertoires in COVID-19. Overall study context: Sources were T cells, B-cell-depleted T cells, or PBMCs; the material itself was cDNA or gDNA.

This clone was seen a few times. The CDR3 consists of 19 residues. V dropped 8 bases and J dropped 3 bases, with 31 bases sitting between them. Germline CDR1 is LNHDA and CDR2 is SQIVND (reference sequence). The method was immunoSEQ multiplex PCR; TCRdb's version includes in-frame clones alone and lacks a portion of them. This repertoire shows 130,000 or so clones, more than 70% found once; its top ten account for about 8%. Sequenced: peripheral blood. The TCR sequence derives from a woman aged 60-75 years with acute or convalescent COVID-19. The rearrangement links TRBV19 to TRBJ1-1; TRBD1 might be the D (6 bases). CDR3 sequence reads: CASLRLTSFPTGADTEAFF. The CDR3, as DNA: TGTGCCAGTCTTCGGCTTACCTCCTTTCCGACAGGAGCAGACACTGAAGCTTTCTTT.